This TCR beta chain comes out of a study of blood T cell repertoires in COVID-19. Libraries were prepared by immunoSEQ multiplex PCR; TCRdb keeps only in-frame clonotypes and omits some of them. The table shows roughly 170,000 clones, with around nine tenths occurring only once. V was pared by 2 bases and J by 3 bases, with 12 bases between. The CDR3 loop spans 14 amino acids. The germline gives CDR1 GTSNPN, CDR2 SVGIG (reference sequence). The sequenced sample consisted of peripheral blood. The receptor was derived from a man aged 40-50 years with active or convalescent COVID-19. The gene calls are TRBV30 and TRBJ2-3, with D possibly being TRBD2 (7 bases). CDR3 region: CAWSKGGATDTQYF. DNA of the CDR3: TGTGCCTGGAGTAAGGGGGGGGCGACAGATACGCAGTATTTT.